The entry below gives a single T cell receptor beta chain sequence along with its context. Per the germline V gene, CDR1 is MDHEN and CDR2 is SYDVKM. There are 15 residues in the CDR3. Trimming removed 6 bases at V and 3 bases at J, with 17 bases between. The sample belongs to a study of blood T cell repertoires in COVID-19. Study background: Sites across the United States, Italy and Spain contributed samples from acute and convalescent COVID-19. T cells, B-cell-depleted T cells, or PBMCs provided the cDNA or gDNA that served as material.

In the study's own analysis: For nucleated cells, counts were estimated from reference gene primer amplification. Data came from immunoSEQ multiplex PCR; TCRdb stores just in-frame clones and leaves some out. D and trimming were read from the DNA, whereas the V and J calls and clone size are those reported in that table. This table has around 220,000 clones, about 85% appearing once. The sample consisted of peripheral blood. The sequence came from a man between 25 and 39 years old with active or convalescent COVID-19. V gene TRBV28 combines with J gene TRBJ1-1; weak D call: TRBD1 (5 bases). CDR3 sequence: CASRGSGTSYTEAFF. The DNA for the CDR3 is TGTGCCAGCAGGGGCAGCGGGACGTCCTACACTGAAGCTTTCTTT.